What follows are 26 T cell receptor beta chains derived from one specimen sequenced in a study of T-cell memory formation after mild COVID-19. TCRdb processed the 5' RACE reads anew with MiXCR; each CDR3 protein has one entry. This table has 300,000 to 350,000 distinct CDR3 sequences, 19% appearing once. The material sequenced was PBMCs or a T cell subset sorted from them (not recorded which). Receptor source: a man aged 18 to 30 who had mild COVID-19 (a few samples of this study predate the infection). Cell type and time point are not known.

The CDR3 loop reads CASRETGVDTQYF. The CDR3, as DNA: TGTGCCAGCAGGGAGACAGGGGTGGATACGCAGTATTTT. The chain uses TRBV3-1 and TRBJ2-3; TRBD1 matches 8 bases. CDR3 size: 13 residues. After removal of 6 bases from V and 6 bases from J, the junction contained 5 bases not matched to a gene. Germline-derived CDR1 and CDR2 are LGHDT and YNNKEL (reference sequence).

The gene calls are TRBV6-5 and TRBJ1-3, with D possibly matching TRBD1 (6 bases). The CDR3 is 13 amino acids. With 9 bases removed from V and 0 bases from J, the gap between germline ends came to 9 bases. In germline, CDR1 is MNHEY, CDR2 SVGAGI. CDR3: CASMTGSGNTIYF. DNA of the CDR3: TGTGCCAGTATGACAGGCTCTGGAAACACCATATATTTT.

Ten or more counts support this clonotype. The CDR3 here is CASSSHNEQFF. The CDR3 DNA reads TGTGCCAGCAGTTCCCACAATGAGCAGTTCTTC. This chain links TRBV12-3 or TRBV12-4 with TRBJ2-1; D is undetermined. V lost 4 bases, J lost 5 bases, and 3 bases lay in between. This CDR3 contains 11 residues.

At least ten counts were recorded for this clonotype. The chain carries TRBV7-2 and TRBJ2-5, with 9 bases identical to TRBD2. Germline V CDR1 and CDR2: SGHTA, FQGNSA. This CDR3 comprises 15 residues. The J segment lost 5 bases and the V segment lost 1 base, leaving 5 bases of the junction unmatched. The CDR3 loop is CASSLGGGAGETQYF. In DNA, the CDR3 is TGTGCCAGCAGCTTAGGCGGGGGGGCCGGTGAGACCCAGTACTTC.

This clonotype has more than one count but fewer than ten. Written as DNA, the CDR3 is TGTGCCAGCAGCCCGGGACACGGGGCGAACTACGAGCAGTACTTC. This sequence encodes CASSPGHGANYEQYF. The chain carries TRBV3-1 and TRBJ2-7, with a weak D call TRBD1 (6 bases). Trimming took 4 bases from V and 3 from J, leaving 16 bases between them. The germline CDR1 and CDR2 sequences are LGHDT and YNNKEL (reference sequence). The CDR3 spans 15 residues.

The V and J genes are TRBV9 and TRBJ2-3; TRBD1 aligns across 9 bases. V lost 4 bases, J lost 2 bases, and 8 bases stayed unmatched. The CDR3 contains 16 residues. Germline CDR1 SGDLS, CDR2 YYNGEE. The CDR3 coding sequence is TGTGCCAGCAGCACTCAAAGGGACAGGGTCACAGATACGCAGTATTTT. It translates to CASSTQRDRVTDTQYF.

The CDR3 spells CASSQDTHHYEQYF. DNA for the CDR3: TGTGCCAGCAGCCAGGACACGCACCACTACGAGCAGTACTTC. The genes are TRBV5-8 and TRBJ2-7, with D perhaps TRBD1 (5 bases). The germline V gene encodes CDR1 SGHTS and CDR2 YDEGEE. CDR3 size: 14 residues. Trimming took 4 bases from V and 3 from J, leaving 14 bases between them.

A note on this clonotype: At one end, the junction sequence differs from germline, possibly due to a read error. The genes are TRBV4-1 and TRBJ2-2; maybe TRBD2 (5 bases). Germline loops: CDR1 MGHRA, CDR2 YSYEKL. This CDR3 contains 15 residues. The DNA of the CDR3 is TGCGCCAGCAGCGAAGAGGCGGGGAACACCGGGGAGCTGTTTTTT. It is translated as CASSEEAGNTGELFF.

The rearrangement links TRBV10-3 to TRBJ1-5; possible D gene TRBD1, 5 bases. Per the germline V gene, CDR1 is ENHRY and CDR2 is SYGVKD. The CDR3 spans 13 residues. V lost 4 bases to trimming and J lost 1 base, with 5 bases between them. The CDR3 bases are TGTGCCATCAGTGCAGGGAGCAATCAGCCCCAGCATTTT. Translating gives CAISAGSNQPQHF.

The V and J genes are TRBV11-2 and TRBJ2-5, with a weak D call TRBD1 (6 bases). Germline CDR1 and CDR2: SGHAT and FQNNGV. The CDR3 has 15 residues. The ends were cut back, 5 bases at V and 4 bases at J, with 17 bases in the middle. The DNA of the CDR3 is TGTGCCAGCAGCGCCCACCTCAGGGGCGTAGAGACCCAGTACTTC. Protein: CASSAHLRGVETQYF. Together with reference TRBV11-2 and TRBJ2-5, the CDR3 gives the full variable domain: EAGVAQSPRYKIIEKRQSVAFWCNPISGHATLYWYQQILGQGPKLLIQFQNNGVVDDSQLPKDRFSAERLKGVDSTLKIQPAKLEDSAVYLCASSAHLRGVETQYFGPGTRLLVL.

There are a few counts of this clonotype. The chain is built from TRBV5-1 and TRBJ1-2; D uncertain. Trimming pared 0 bases from V and 3 bases from J, leaving 6 bases between. The CDR3 length is 13 residues. Germline assignment: CDR1 SGHRS and CDR2 YFSETQ. The CDR3 DNA reads TGCGCCAGCAGCTTGGAAGGGTACTATGGCTACACCTTC. Its translation is CASSLEGYYGYTF.

The chain recombines TRBV6-5 with TRBJ1-1; TRBD1 aligns across 7 bases. Germline V gene lookup returns CDR1 MNHEY and CDR2 SVGAGI. The CDR3 is made up of 15 amino acids. The V and J ends lost 5 bases and 5 bases, in that order; junction bases with no gene match: 11. Here the CDR3 DNA reads TGTGCCAGCAGTGATCCCTTCAGGGGGTCGACTGAAGCTTTCTTT. Protein product: CASSDPFRGSTEAFF.

The genes are TRBV6-5 and TRBJ2-4; 9 bases are shared with TRBD1. Germline V CDR1 and CDR2: MNHEY, SVGAGI. The CDR3 sequence is 15 residues long. Trimming took 5 bases from V and 2 from J; bases not matched to a gene: 4. CDR3: CASSPQGASKNIQYF. The CDR3 DNA sequence: TGTGCCAGCAGTCCACAGGGGGCGTCCAAAAACATTCAGTACTTC.

This clonotype showed up just a few times. The chain uses TRBV11-2 and TRBJ2-1; D may be TRBD2 (6 bases). The CDR3 extends over 14 amino acids. In germline, CDR1 is SGHAT, CDR2 FQNNGV. Trimming stripped 5 bases from V and 12 bases from J, with 20 bases between. CDR3 loop: CASSPQPLAVGQFF. In DNA form, the CDR3 reads TGTGCCAGCAGCCCCCAGCCCTTAGCGGTGGGGCAGTTCTTC.

Many counts were recorded for this clonotype. The V gene is TRBV5-1, the J gene TRBJ2-3; TRBD2 matches 9 bases. The CDR3 length is 16 residues. Germline CDR1 and CDR2: SGHRS and YFSETQ. Germline trimming cut 0 bases from V and 3 bases from J; bases unmatched to any gene: 5. The chain's CDR3 is CASSLDPGLATDTQYF. DNA of the CDR3: TGCGCCAGCAGCTTGGATCCGGGACTAGCAACAGATACGCAGTATTTT.

The chain recombines TRBV6-1 with TRBJ1-2; 9 bases align to TRBD1. The ends lost 10 bases at V and 5 bases at J; junction bases unmatched: 8. Germline lookup yields CDR1 MNHNS and CDR2 SASEGT. This CDR3 region has 13 residues. CDR3 region: CATSPGQGYGYTF. As DNA, the CDR3 is TGTGCCACTTCCCCCGGACAGGGGTATGGCTACACCTTC.

J is TRBJ2-7 and V is TRBV18; D may be TRBD1 (5 bases). This CDR3 has 13 amino acids. Germline assignment: CDR1 KGHSH and CDR2 LQKENI. The ends were cut back, 2 bases at V and 4 bases at J, with 9 bases in the middle. The CDR3 loop is CASSPSGLYEQYF. The CDR3 nucleotides are TGTGCCAGCTCACCATCAGGGCTATACGAGCAGTACTTC.

The chain carries TRBV5-1 and TRBJ2-5; 8 bases align to TRBD1. The CDR3 has 14 residues. V trimming: 2 bases; J trimming: 5 bases; junction bases outside the gene matches: 5. Germline-derived CDR1 and CDR2 are SGHRS and YFSETQ. The CDR3 DNA follows: TGCGCCAGCAGCTTCGGGGCAGGGGGCGAGACCCAGTACTTC. Protein sequence: CASSFGAGGETQYF.

The rearrangement links TRBV4-1 to TRBJ2-7; D gene ambiguous. CDR3 length: 15 amino acids. V shed 1 base and J shed 1 base, with 11 bases lying between them. Per the germline V gene, CDR1 is MGHRA and CDR2 is YSYEKL. CDR3 nucleotides: TGCGCCAGCAGCCAAGGTGCCCGTATATCCTACGAGCAGTACTTC. Residues: CASSQGARISYEQYF.

V is TRBV5-4 and J is TRBJ2-3; 8 nucleotides agree with TRBD1. Trimming took 0 bases from V and 0 from J; bases not matched to a gene: 3. CDR1 is SGHNT and CDR2 is YYREEE in the germline V gene (reference sequence). The CDR3 spans 16 residues. CDR3 sequence (DNA): TGTGCCAGCAGCTTGGCGGGACAGGCGAGCACAGATACGCAGTATTTT. It encodes CASSLAGQASTDTQYF.

The chain combines TRBV3-1 with TRBJ2-6; tentatively, D is TRBD2 (6 bases). Germline CDR1 LGHDT, CDR2 YNNKEL (reference sequence). CDR3 length equals 15 residues. V lost 6 bases to trimming and J lost 4 bases, with 13 bases between them. CDR3 nucleotide sequence: TGTGCCAGCAGGGGAGGACCGGCCGGGGCCAACGTCCTGACTTTC. Its translation: CASRGGPAGANVLTF.

The J gene is TRBJ2-5, the V gene TRBV27, with D unresolved. The CDR3 totals 12 residues. Deletions cut 6 bases from V and 7 bases from J, with 12 bases between. The germline CDR1 and CDR2 sequences are MNHEY and SMNVEV (reference sequence). In DNA, the CDR3 is TGTGCCAGCAGCTCCCGACCGGGGACCCAGTACTTC. It encodes CASSSRPGTQYF.

V gene TRBV4-1 combines with J gene TRBJ1-4; D not certain. Deletions cut 4 bases from V and 4 bases from J, with 10 bases between. The CDR3 extends over 14 amino acids. The germline CDR1 and CDR2 sequences are MGHRA and YSYEKL. CDR3 residues: CASSPVAVNEKLFF. The CDR3 DNA sequence: TGCGCCAGCAGCCCCGTGGCAGTTAATGAAAAACTGTTTTTT.

This clonotype was counted between two and nine times. The chain carries TRBV6-5 and TRBJ2-3; maybe TRBD1 (6 bases). Germline V gene data show CDR1 as MNHEY and CDR2 as SVGAGI. Trimming removed 0 bases at V and 2 bases at J, with 15 bases between. The CDR3 totals 17 residues. The CDR3 bases are TGTGCCAGCAGTTACTCGATGGCAGGGGCGAACACAGATACGCAGTATTTT. Translating it yields CASSYSMAGANTDTQYF.

This clonotype was observed a few times. This sequence joins TRBV5-5 and TRBJ1-5, with a possible D match to TRBD1 (6 bases). V was clipped by 1 base and J by 2 bases, with 13 bases between them. Germline values: CDR1 SGHKS, CDR2 YYEKEE (reference sequence). This CDR3 has 16 residues. The CDR3 DNA reads TGTGCCAGCAGCTTGAGTATGGCAGGGGGCAATCAGCCCCAGCATTTT. Protein: CASSLSMAGGNQPQHF.

This sequence joins TRBV3-1 and TRBJ2-1; the D gene could be TRBD1 or TRBD2 (5 bases each). CDR3 size: 12 residues. Trimming left V 4 bases short and J 16 bases short, with 17 bases between. Germline V gene data show CDR1 as LGHDT and CDR2 as YNNKEL (reference sequence). The CDR3 region has the DNA TGTGCCAGCAGCCCCCGAATCGGGGCAGAATTCTTC. Amino acids: CASSPRIGAEFF.